This record concerns one TCR beta chain sequence. The length of the CDR3 is 12 residues. Per the germline V gene, CDR1 is SGDLS and CDR2 is YYNGEE. Trimming cost V 4 bases and J 4 bases, with 8 bases left between them. Profiled with immunoSEQ multiplex PCR; TCRdb holds only in-frame clones, not every one. The data show a few hundred thousand clones, with about 80% seen just once and roughly 1.9% held by the top ten. This sample is drawn from a study of blood T cell repertoires in COVID-19. Study information: From T cells, B-cell-depleted T cells, or PBMCs came the material, which was cDNA or gDNA.

The chain recombines TRBV9 with TRBJ1-2; D uncertain. The sequenced sample consisted of peripheral blood. The clonotype originates from a man aged 30-40 years who had recovered from COVID-19. The CDR3 is CASSSTAYGYTF. CDR3 coding DNA: TGTGCCAGCAGCTCGACTGCCTATGGCTACACCTTC. Combining the CDR3 with reference TRBV9 and TRBJ1-2 gives the whole variable domain DSGVTQTPKHLITATGQRVTLRCSPRSGDLSVYWYQQSLDQGLQFLIQYYNGEERAKGNILERFSAQQFPDLHSELNLSSLELGDSALYFCASSSTAYGYTFGSGTRLTVV.